A single T cell receptor beta chain is shown here with its context. The sample originates from a study of blood T cell repertoires in COVID-19. The wider study: Samples of COVID-19 (acute and convalescent) were obtained from the United States, Italy and Spain. PBMCs, B-cell-depleted T cells, or T cells provided the cDNA or gDNA that made up the material.

Per the original methods: Amplified reference gene primers provided the basis for estimating nucleated cell counts. Some clones are missing from TCRdb's copy, which holds only in-frame ones; the method was immunoSEQ multiplex PCR. That table gives V, J and clone size, and the DNA gave D and trimming. The sample has 250,000 or so clones, around nine tenths seen once. The germline gives CDR1 KGHDR, CDR2 SFDVKD. V lost 2 bases to trimming and J lost 8 bases, with 18 bases between them. CDR3 length: 16 residues. The sample was peripheral blood. J is TRBJ2-1 and V is TRBV24-1; maybe TRBD2 (5 bases). This TCR came from a woman aged 35 to 49 who had recovered from COVID-19. The CDR3: CATSDSHTGFRDEQFF. CDR3 bases: TGTGCCACCAGTGATTCCCATACGGGATTTAGGGATGAGCAGTTCTTC.